This TCR beta chain was found in a study of regulatory T cells in long-lasting Graves disease. About the study: Graves' patients diagnosed newly had used antithyroid drugs under 3 months. General study results and limits: Sampling was limited to peripheral blood rather than thyroid tissue.

The time point: newly diagnosed GD, antithyroid drugs for less than 3 months. Scientists built the TCR library using RNA that was extracted from PBMCs. V was trimmed by 6 bases and J by 8 bases, leaving 16 bases between them. This CDR3 region has 12 residues. CDR1 and CDR2 (germline): DFQATT, SNEGSKA (reference sequence). The sample holds many counts of this clonotype. Its antigen is currently unknown. Investigators prepared the TCR beta libraries by applying iRepertoire HTBI primers and Arm-PCR of CDR3 regions. Each CDR3 protein gets one entry after TCRdb re-called the multiplex PCR reads with MiXCR. The table has about 540,000 distinct CDR3 sequences, roughly 12% seen once. This sample was also put to use in a study of T cells in Graves' hyperthyroidism and ophthalmopathy. That publication notes: Patients were excluded for uncontrolled infection, other autoimmune disease, pregnancy or lactation. The primer set for the first-round RT-PCR of the TCR CDR3 was HTBI.

The chain recombines TRBV20-1 with TRBJ1-1; D not certain. This receptor was obtained from a man under 40 with Graves disease. Sequencing was performed on peripheral blood mononuclear cells (PBMCs), taken at new diagnosis, from a patient treated with antithyroid drugs. CDR3: CSAARGRGEAFF. CDR3 nucleotide sequence: TGCAGTGCAGCCCGCGGTAGAGGCGAAGCTTTCTTT.